Described below is a single T cell receptor beta chain sequence and its context. The data stem from a study of T-cell reconstitution after alpha-beta-depleted transplantation in children. Unique molecular identifiers were built into the TCRbeta library. MiXCR, run by TCRdb on the PCR reads, gives a single entry per CDR3 protein. The data contain a few hundred thousand distinct CDR3 sequences, over 20% of them seen just once; the ten biggest clones take up about a third. Germline assignment: CDR1 LNHNV and CDR2 YYDKDF (reference sequence). The ends were cut back, 8 bases at V and 2 bases at J, with 10 bases in the middle. The length of the CDR3 is 12 residues.

This sample comprised PBMCs, obtained before TCRalphabeta/CD19-depleted stem cell transplant. The sequence was collected from a boy less than two years old with Wiskott-Aldrich syndrome, due to receive a stem cell transplant. The V call is TRBV15, the J call TRBJ2-7; D is unresolved. CDR3 sequence: CATGSLTYEQYF. The DNA for the CDR3 is TGTGCCACCGGCTCCCTTACCTACGAGCAGTACTTC.